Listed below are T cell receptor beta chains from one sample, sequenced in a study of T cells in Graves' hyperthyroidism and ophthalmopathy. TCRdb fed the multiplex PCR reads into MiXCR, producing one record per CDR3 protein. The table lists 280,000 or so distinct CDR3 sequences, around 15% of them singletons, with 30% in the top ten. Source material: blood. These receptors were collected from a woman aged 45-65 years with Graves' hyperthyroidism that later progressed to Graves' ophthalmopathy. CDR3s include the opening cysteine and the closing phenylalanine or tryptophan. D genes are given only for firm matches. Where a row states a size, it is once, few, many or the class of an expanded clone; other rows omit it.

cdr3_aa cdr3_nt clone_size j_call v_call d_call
CASSWGYGYTF TGTGCCAGCAGTTGGGGATATGGCTACACCTTC many TRBJ1-2 TRBV12-3/TRBV12-4 -
CASSPRGLAGADTQYF TGTGCCAGCAGTCCACGGGGACTAGCGGGCGCAGATACGCAGTATTTT - TRBJ2-3 TRBV12-3/TRBV12-4 TRBD2
CASSLVPFSPLHF TGTGCCAGCAGCTTAGTGCCGTTTTCACCCCTCCACTTT many TRBJ1-6 TRBV7-2 -
CASSLILGYGYTF TGTGCCAGCAGTTTAATTCTGGGCTATGGCTACACCTTC many TRBJ1-2 TRBV27 -
CAWGLRSEAFF TGTGCCTGGGGGCTAAGATCTGAAGCTTTCTTT many TRBJ1-1 TRBV30 -
CASSSGPGSSYNEQFF TGTGCCAGCAGCTCGGGGCCAGGGAGCTCCTACAATGAGCAGTTCTTC many TRBJ2-1 TRBV7-9 -
CASSESAWAGSQAFF TGTGCCAGCAGTGAGAGCGCTTGGGCAGGGTCGCAAGCTTTCTTT many TRBJ1-1 TRBV6-1 -
CASSLIGLAASSSYNEQFF TGTGCCAGCAGTTTAATCGGACTAGCGGCTAGTAGCTCCTACAATGAGCAGTTCTTC many TRBJ2-1 TRBV27 TRBD2
CASSFGLGGYNEQFF TGTGCCAGCAGCTTCGGACTAGGAGGATACAATGAGCAGTTCTTC few TRBJ2-1 TRBV7-6 TRBD2
CASSLAGTGGADTQYF TGTGCCAGTAGTTTGGCCGGGACAGGGGGCGCAGATACGCAGTATTTT few TRBJ2-3 TRBV19 TRBD1
CASSSTIAGLADTQYF TGTGCCAGCAGCTCGACGATAGCGGGTCTAGCAGATACGCAGTATTTT - TRBJ2-3 TRBV7-9 TRBD2
CASSLGGRPGEQYF TGTGCCAGCAGCTTAGGCGGGAGGCCTGGGGAGCAGTACTTC many TRBJ2-7 TRBV7-9 TRBD2
CSADRDRDNTEAFF TGCAGTGCCGACCGGGACAGGGATAACACTGAAGCTTTCTTT - TRBJ1-1 TRBV20-1 TRBD1
CAVSGQGAAGNTIYF TGTGCCGTCAGTGGCCAGGGGGCCGCTGGAAACACCATATATTTT - TRBJ1-3 TRBV10-3 TRBD1
CASSWDSQGETQYF TGTGCCAGTAGCTGGGACAGCCAGGGCGAGACCCAGTACTTC - TRBJ2-5 TRBV19 TRBD1
CASSKEEYYGYTF TGCGCCAGCAGCAAGGAGGAATACTATGGCTACACCTTC many TRBJ1-2 TRBV5-1 -
CSARESSGRAWNTQYF TGCAGTGCTAGAGAGTCTAGCGGGAGGGCCTGGAATACGCAGTATTTT many TRBJ2-3 TRBV20-1 TRBD2
CASSPGDRPNYGYTF TGTGCCAGCAGCCCTGGGGACAGGCCGAACTATGGCTACACCTTC few TRBJ1-2 TRBV7-9 TRBD1
CASIQGTTGEKTEAFF TGTGCCAGCATCCAGGGCACCACGGGCGAGAAGACTGAAGCTTTCTTT few TRBJ1-1 TRBV6-1 -
CASSQEGGGQPQHF TGCGCCAGCAGCCAAGAGGGAGGCGGTCAGCCCCAGCATTTT many TRBJ1-5 TRBV4-1 -
CSARDGPYEQYF TGCAGTGCTAGAGATGGTCCCTACGAGCAGTACTTC many TRBJ2-7 TRBV20-1 -
CASSASRDGEKLFF TGTGCCAGCAGTGCGTCCCGGGACGGGGAAAAACTGTTTTTT - TRBJ1-4 TRBV28 -
CSASPAFSGDNSNQPQHF TGCAGTGCTTCCCCGGCCTTTTCGGGGGATAATAGCAATCAGCCCCAGCATTTT many TRBJ1-5 TRBV20-1 -
CSARAFRATYEQYF TGCAGTGCTAGAGCGTTCCGGGCCACCTACGAGCAGTACTTC - TRBJ2-7 TRBV20-1 -
CSSGFDEQFF TGCAGCTCAGGGTTCGATGAGCAGTTCTTC many TRBJ2-1 TRBV29-1 -
CASSSDTGDTEAFF TGTGCCAGCAGTAGCGATACAGGGGACACTGAAGCTTTCTTT many TRBJ1-1 TRBV6-1 TRBD1
CASRSLAGGPNEQYF TGTGCCAGCAGATCACTAGCGGGAGGGCCCAACGAGCAGTACTTC - TRBJ2-7 TRBV10-3 TRBD2
CASSYGTGENEKLFF TGTGCCAGCAGCTACGGGACAGGGGAGAATGAAAAACTGTTTTTT - TRBJ1-4 TRBV3-1 TRBD1
CASSQAINTEAFF TGTGCCAGCAGCCAGGCAATCAACACTGAAGCTTTCTTT many TRBJ1-1 TRBV5-5 -
CSVPRGGALNYNEQFF TGCAGCGTCCCCCGGGGGGGGGCACTCAATTACAATGAGCAGTTCTTC - TRBJ2-1 TRBV29-1 TRBD2
CASSPQGALNTGELFF TGTGCCAGCTCACCACAGGGGGCCTTGAACACCGGGGAGCTGTTTTTT many TRBJ2-2 TRBV18 TRBD1
CASSALGGVGTEAFF TGTGCCAGCAGCGCCCTCGGGGGTGTTGGCACTGAAGCTTTCTTT many TRBJ1-1 TRBV9 -
CASSPRGGPDTEAFF TGTGCCAGCAGTCCCAGGGGGGGCCCTGACACTGAAGCTTTCTTT many TRBJ1-1 TRBV12-3/TRBV12-4 TRBD1
CSGATSGMFDEQFF TGCAGCGGGGCGACTAGCGGGATGTTCGATGAGCAGTTCTTC - TRBJ2-1 TRBV29-1 TRBD2
CASSLGTGLQPQHF TGTGCCAGCAGCCTTGGGACAGGGCTACAGCCCCAGCATTTT few TRBJ1-5 TRBV13 TRBD1
CASSPPGGRMNTEAFF TGTGCCAGCAGCCCACCGGGTGGACGGATGAACACTGAAGCTTTCTTT - TRBJ1-1 TRBV7-9 -
CASRPPSRPPDEQYF TGTGCCAGCAGACCTCCTTCGCGTCCCCCTGACGAGCAGTACTTC - TRBJ2-7 TRBV28 -
CASSQAQGQADTQYF TGCGCCAGCAGCCAAGCCCAGGGGCAGGCAGATACGCAGTATTTT - TRBJ2-3 TRBV4-1 -